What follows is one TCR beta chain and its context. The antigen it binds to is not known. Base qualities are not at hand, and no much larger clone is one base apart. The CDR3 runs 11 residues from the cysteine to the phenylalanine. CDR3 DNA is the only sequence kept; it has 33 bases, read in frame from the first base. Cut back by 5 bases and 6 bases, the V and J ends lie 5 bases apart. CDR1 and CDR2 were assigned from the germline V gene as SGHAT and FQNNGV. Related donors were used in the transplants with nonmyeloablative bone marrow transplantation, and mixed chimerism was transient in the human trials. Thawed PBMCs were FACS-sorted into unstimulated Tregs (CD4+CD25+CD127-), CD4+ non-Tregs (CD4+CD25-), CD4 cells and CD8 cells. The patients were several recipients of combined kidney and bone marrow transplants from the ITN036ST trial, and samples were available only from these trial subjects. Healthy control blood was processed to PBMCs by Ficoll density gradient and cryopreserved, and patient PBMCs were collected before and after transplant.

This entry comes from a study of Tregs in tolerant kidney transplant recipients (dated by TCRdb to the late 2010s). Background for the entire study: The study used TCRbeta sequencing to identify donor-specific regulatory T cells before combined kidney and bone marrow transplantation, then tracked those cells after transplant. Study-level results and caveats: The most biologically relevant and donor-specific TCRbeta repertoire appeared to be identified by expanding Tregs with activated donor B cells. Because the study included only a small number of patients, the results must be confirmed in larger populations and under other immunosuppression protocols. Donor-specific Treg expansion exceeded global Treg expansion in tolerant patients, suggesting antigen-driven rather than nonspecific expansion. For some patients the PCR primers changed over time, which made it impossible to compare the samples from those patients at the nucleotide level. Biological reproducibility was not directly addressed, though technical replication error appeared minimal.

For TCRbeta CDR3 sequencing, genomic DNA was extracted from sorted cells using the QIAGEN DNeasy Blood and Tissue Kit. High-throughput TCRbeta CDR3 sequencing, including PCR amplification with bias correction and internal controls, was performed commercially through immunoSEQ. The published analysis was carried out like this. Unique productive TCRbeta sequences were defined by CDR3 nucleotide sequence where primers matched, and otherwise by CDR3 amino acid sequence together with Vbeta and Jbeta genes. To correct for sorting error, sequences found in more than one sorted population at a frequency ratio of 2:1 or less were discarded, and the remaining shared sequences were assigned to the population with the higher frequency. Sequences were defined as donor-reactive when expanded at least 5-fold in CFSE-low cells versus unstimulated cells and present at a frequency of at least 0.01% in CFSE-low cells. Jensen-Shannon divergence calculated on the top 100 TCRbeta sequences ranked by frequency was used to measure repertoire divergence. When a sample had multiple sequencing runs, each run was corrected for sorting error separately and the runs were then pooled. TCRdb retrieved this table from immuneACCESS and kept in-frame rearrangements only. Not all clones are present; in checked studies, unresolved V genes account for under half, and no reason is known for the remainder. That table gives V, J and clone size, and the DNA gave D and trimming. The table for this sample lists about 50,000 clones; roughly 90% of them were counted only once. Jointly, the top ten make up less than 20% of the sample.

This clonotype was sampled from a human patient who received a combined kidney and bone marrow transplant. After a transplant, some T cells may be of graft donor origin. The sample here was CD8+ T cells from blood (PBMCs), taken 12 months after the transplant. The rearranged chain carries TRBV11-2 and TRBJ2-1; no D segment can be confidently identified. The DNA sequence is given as TGTGCCAGCAGCACACGCAATGAGCAGTTCTTC. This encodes CASSTRNEQFF.